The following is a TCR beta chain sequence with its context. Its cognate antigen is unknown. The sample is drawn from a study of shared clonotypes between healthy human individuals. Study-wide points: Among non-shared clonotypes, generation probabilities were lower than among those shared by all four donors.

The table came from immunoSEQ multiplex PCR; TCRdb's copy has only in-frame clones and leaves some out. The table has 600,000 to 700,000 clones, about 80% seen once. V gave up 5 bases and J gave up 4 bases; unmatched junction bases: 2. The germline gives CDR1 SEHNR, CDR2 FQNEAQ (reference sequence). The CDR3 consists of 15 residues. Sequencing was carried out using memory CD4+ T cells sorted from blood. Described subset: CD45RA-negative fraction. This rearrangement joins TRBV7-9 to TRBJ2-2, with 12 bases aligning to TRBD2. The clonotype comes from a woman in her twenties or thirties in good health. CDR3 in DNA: TGTGCCAGCAGCAAACTAGCGGGGGGCACCGGGGAGCTGTTTTTT. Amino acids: CASSKLAGGTGELFF.